The sequence of this T cell receptor (beta chain) was determined in a study of T cells in Graves' hyperthyroidism and ophthalmopathy (dated by TCRdb to between 2018 and 2021). Describing the broader study: Peripheral blood was sampled at the time of initial diagnosis, prior to any treatment. To identify TCR V-J signatures that set the groups apart, the researchers used a discovery cohort of 95 to 100 patients, made up of some 41 with Graves' ophthalmopathy and 55 to 65 with stable Graves' hyperthyroidism. Prospective prediction of ophthalmopathy was tested in an independent validation cohort of 18 hyperthyroidism patients and some 17 patients who later progressed to ophthalmopathy. For training and testing, the 80 to 100 patients in the discovery cohort were randomly divided in a 7:3 ratio. In about 6 Graves' hyperthyroidism patients, the study also compared T-cell repertoires from thyroid tissue with T-cell repertoires from blood. After sampling, hyperthyroidism patients received methimazole starting at 30 mg daily, and ophthalmopathy patients received high-dose intravenous methylprednisolone. The paper describes TCR Vbeta CDR3 sequencing of more than 120 peripheral blood samples, made up of approximately 40 ophthalmopathy patients, 70 to 75 hyperthyroidism patients and about 17 progressor patients.

Ophthalmopathy patients had moderately to severely active disease, Clinical Activity Score of at least 3, NOSPECS grade of at least 4, and duration under 3 months. Any patient with an uncontrolled infection, another autoimmune disease, pregnancy or lactation was excluded. Diagnoses relied on clinical symptoms, serum thyroxine and TRAb, thyroid ultrasound and orbital computed tomography. PBMCs were isolated from about 10 ml of fresh peripheral blood by Ficoll-Paque density gradient centrifugation. Total RNA was extracted with Trizol reagent, and quality was checked on an Agilent 2100 Bioanalyzer. A word on this clonotype: Its specific antigen is unknown. There are no base qualities to consult, and no much larger clone falls within one base.

Paper-wide results and their limitations: In validation, progression to ophthalmopathy was predicted by the model with approximately 67% sensitivity and roughly 72% specificity, a median of approximately 6.5 months before onset. In cross-validation, a model built on a 13 V-J signature told ophthalmopathy apart from stable hyperthyroidism with about 90% sensitivity and approximately 81% specificity, and in testing the same model reached 80%/75%. Most expanded thyroid clonotypes (frequency above 0.001) were also detected in blood, suggesting blood repertoires may reflect thyroid immune responses. No statistical method was used to fix the sample size in advance, and group allocation was not hidden from the investigators.

TCR beta CDR3 regions were amplified from RNA transcripts. The first round of RT-PCR for the TCR CDR3 was performed with the HTBI primer set and the Qiagen OneStep RT-PCR kit. Libraries were constructed in a second round of multiplex PCR, after which size selection and purification were carried out. The libraries were sequenced on an Illumina HiSeq2000 using paired-end 100 bp reads. As for how the authors treated the data: SOAPnuke was used to process the raw data, throwing out any read that contained adapters or uncalled bases, had a mean Phred below 15, or lacked an exact constant-primer or identifier match. COPE v1.2.5 was used to merge high-quality paired reads, and clonotypes were defined as unique nucleotide sequences. MiTCR v1.1 was used to align clonotypes to the IMGT TRBV, TRBD and TRBJ reference segments. Analysis was restricted to V-J combinations with a frequency above 0.0001, which covered 99.2% of repertoires. The TCS score was defined as the ratio of F50 (clonal expansion) to E x V (chaos), calculated using BLOSUM62-based TCRdist between CDR3 peptides within each V-J. Welch's t-statistics and random forest reduced 514 V-J features to 13, which were used in a naive Bayes classifier (R e1071). TCRdb reprocessing: public reads trimmed at Q25 with fastp, clones called with MiXCR, in-frame beta chains kept. Merged by CDR3 protein, the rows form single entries marked with the most common genes and DNA. Clone size and V and J calls follow TCRdb, not the original study. Within this sample are 600,000 or so distinct CDR3 sequences, with roughly 15% of them counted one time only. Of the sample, approximately 12% falls within the top ten clones.

V gives up 5 bases and J gives up 0 bases, and the segment between their germline ends measures 11 bases. The CDR3 contains 14 residues, cysteine and phenylalanine counted. CDR3 DNA is the only sequence kept; it has 42 bases, read in frame from the first base. CDR1 and CDR2 (DFQATT, SNEGSKA) derive from the germline V gene (reference sequence). Material: blood. The sequence derives from a woman between 45 and 60 years old with Graves' ophthalmopathy. The chain joins TRBV20-1 to TRBJ1-5; no D gene can be assigned with confidence. The DNA sequence follows: TGCAGTGCTGAAGAGGCGGATAGCAATCAGCCCCAGCATTTT. Translated, this gives CSAEEADSNQPQHF.